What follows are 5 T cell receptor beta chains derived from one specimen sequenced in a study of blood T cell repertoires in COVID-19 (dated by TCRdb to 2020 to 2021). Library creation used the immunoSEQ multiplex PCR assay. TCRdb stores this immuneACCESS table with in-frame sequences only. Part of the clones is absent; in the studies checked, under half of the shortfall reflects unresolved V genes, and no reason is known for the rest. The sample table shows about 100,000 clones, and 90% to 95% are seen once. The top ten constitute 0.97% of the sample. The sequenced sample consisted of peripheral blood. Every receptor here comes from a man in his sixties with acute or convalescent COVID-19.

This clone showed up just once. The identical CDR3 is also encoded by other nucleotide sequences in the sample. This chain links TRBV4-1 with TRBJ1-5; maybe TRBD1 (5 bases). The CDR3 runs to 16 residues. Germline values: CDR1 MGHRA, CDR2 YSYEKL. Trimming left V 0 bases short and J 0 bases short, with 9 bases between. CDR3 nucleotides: TGCGCCAGCAGCCAAGATGGGGCAGGTAGCAATCAGCCCCAGCATTTT. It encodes CASSQDGAGSNQPQHF.

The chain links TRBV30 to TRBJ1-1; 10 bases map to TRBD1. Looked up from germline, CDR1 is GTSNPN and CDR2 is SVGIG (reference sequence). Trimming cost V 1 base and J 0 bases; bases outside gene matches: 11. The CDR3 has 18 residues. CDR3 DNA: TGTGCCTGGAGTGCACTCACCCCGACAGGGGGCTTGAACACTGAAGCTTTCTTT. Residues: CAWSALTPTGGLNTEAFF.

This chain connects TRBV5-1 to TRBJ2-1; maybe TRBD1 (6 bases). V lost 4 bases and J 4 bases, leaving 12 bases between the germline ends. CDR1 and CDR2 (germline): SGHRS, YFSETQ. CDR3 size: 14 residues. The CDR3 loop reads CASSRPGQYNEQFF. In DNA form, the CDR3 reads TGCGCCAGCAGCCGTCCGGGACAATACAATGAGCAGTTCTTC.

CDR3 bases: TGTGCCACCAGTGACCCAAAGGAGGGAAACACCATATATTTT. It codes for CATSDPKEGNTIYF. This rearrangement joins TRBV24-1 to TRBJ1-3; no clear D gene. Germline V gene lookup returns CDR1 KGHDR and CDR2 SFDVKD. CDR3 length equals 14 residues. V was cut by 4 bases and J by 4 bases, with 10 bases left in between.

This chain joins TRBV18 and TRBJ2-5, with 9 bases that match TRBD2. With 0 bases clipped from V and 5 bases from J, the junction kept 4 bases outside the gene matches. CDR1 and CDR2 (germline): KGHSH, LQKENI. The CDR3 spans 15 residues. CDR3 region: CASSPPGLARETQYF. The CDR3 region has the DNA TGTGCCAGCTCACCACCGGGACTAGCACGGGAGACCCAGTACTTC.